The present T cell receptor beta chain was sequenced within a study of T cell clusters in autoimmune cytopenias. About 39,000 genome equivalents of blood DNA were amplified for TRB. This CDR3 is 16 amino acids long. CDR1 and CDR2 from the germline V gene are DFQATT and SNEGSKA (reference sequence). Multiplex touch-down PCR amplified TRB using TRB-A and TRB-B pools in one tube. TCRdb re-called the multiplex PCR reads and catalogs CDR3 proteins one per entry, DNA excluded. The listing contains about 3,400 distinct CDR3 sequences. These records were also assigned to another study, of T cell repertoires in aging, cancer and after chemotherapy. That work adds: Untreated cancer patients had significantly lower blood TCR diversity than age-matched healthy donors. In healthy donors, age-related TCR diversity loss mainly reflected lost richness. Median generation probability rose over the chemotherapy interval in each cancer cohort, suggesting rebound thymic output.

This chain links TRBV20-1 with TRBJ2-7; TCRdb picks TRBD2, but there is no DNA to check that call. The sequence was collected from a human donor in good health. Sequenced material: peripheral blood. CDR3 region: CSASGLAGVQRGEQYF.